These T cell receptor beta chains were read from a single sample in a study of OX40 agonist ivuxolimab in advanced cancers. TCRdb's copy holds only in-frame clones and misses some; the assay was immunoSEQ multiplex PCR. Found here are about 82,000 clones, around four fifths of them singletons; the top ten hold 0.75% to 0.85%. This material consisted of CD4+ or CD8+ T cells sorted from blood, taken in a trial of the OX40 agonist ivuxolimab. Every receptor here comes from an adult with an advanced solid tumor such as melanoma, head and neck, liver or kidney cancer. CDR3s include the opening cysteine and the closing phenylalanine or tryptophan. The D gene is left open where the match is weak. Expanded clones get a size class; other rows say once, few or many, or leave the size out.

j_call,v_call,clone_size,d_call,cdr3_nt,cdr3_aa
TRBJ2-1,TRBV7-3,NA,TRBD1,TGTGCCAGCAGCTTGGGACAGGGCTCCTACAATGAGCAGTTCTTC,CASSLGQGSYNEQFF
TRBJ2-5,TRBV18,NA,TRBD1,TGTGCCAGCTCACCTACCGCGACAGGGATGGGGGAGACCCAGTACTTC,CASSPTATGMGETQYF
TRBJ2-1,TRBV7-2,NA,NA,TGTGCCAGCAGCTTCGGGACGGCCTCCTACAATGAGCAGTTCTTC,CASSFGTASYNEQFF
TRBJ1-6,TRBV4-3,NA,NA,TGCGCCAGCAGCCCAGGGGCCGGGTTTAGAGATAATTCACCCCTCCACTTT,CASSPGAGFRDNSPLHF
TRBJ2-7,TRBV21-1,NA,NA,TGTGCCAGCAGCAAAGGGGCTATATGCAGACTGCCCTACGAGCAGTACTTC,CASSKGAICRLPYEQYF
TRBJ2-3,TRBV5-4,NA,NA,TGTGCCAGCAGCCCTATGACGGCAGATACGCAGTATTTT,CASSPMTADTQYF
TRBJ2-1,TRBV2,NA,NA,TGTGCCAGCAGTCTGGACCTGGCTGAGCAGTTCTTC,CASSLDLAEQFF
TRBJ1-1,TRBV5-1,NA,NA,TGCGCCAGCAGCCCCGACCACGTACCGATTGAAGCTTTCTTT,CASSPDHVPIEAFF
TRBJ1-2,TRBV5-8,NA,NA,TGTGCCAGCGGGGGGTTGAATGGCTACACCTTC,CASGGLNGYTF
TRBJ2-2,TRBV6-1,NA,TRBD2,TGTGCCAGCAGGGAACTAGCGGGGGACCTTACCGGGGAGCTGTTTTTT,CASRELAGDLTGELFF
TRBJ1-4,TRBV4-2,once,NA,TGTACCAGCAGCCAAGAGCGGGCGGGGGGCGGTGTTGGGGAACTGTTTTTT,CTSSQERAGGGVGELFF
TRBJ2-7,TRBV7-2,NA,TRBD1,TGTGCCAGCAGCAGAGTCGGACAGGGGGGGACCTACGAGCAGTACTTC,CASSRVGQGGTYEQYF
TRBJ1-3,TRBV5-1,NA,NA,TGCGCCAGCAGCCCTCAGGGGTTACAAGGAAACACCATATATTTT,CASSPQGLQGNTIYF
TRBJ1-6,TRBV5-4,NA,NA,TGTGCCAGCAGCTTTGAGGGAGGGAGATCACCCCTCCACTTT,CASSFEGGRSPLHF
TRBJ2-3,TRBV7-6,NA,NA,TGTGCCAGCAGCTTAGCGCTCCAACCTAGGGCCCAAGATACGCAGTATTTT,CASSLALQPRAQDTQYF
TRBJ2-5,TRBV7-2,NA,TRBD2,TGTGCCAGCAGCTTAGCTCTAGCGGGGGGCGGGGAGACCCAGTACTTC,CASSLALAGGGETQYF
TRBJ2-5,TRBV6-1,NA,TRBD1,TGTGCCAGCAGTGAACAGGGGGCAGTAGGAGAGACCCAGTACTTC,CASSEQGAVGETQYF
TRBJ2-1,TRBV7-2,NA,NA,TGTGCCAGCAGCTCGGTCGGGGGTTCTTACAATGAGCAGTTCTTC,CASSSVGGSYNEQFF
TRBJ1-4,TRBV18,NA,TRBD1,TGTGCCAGCCGTGGGACAGACAATGAAAAACTGTTTTTT,CASRGTDNEKLFF
TRBJ2-7,TRBV6-1,few,NA,TGTGCCAGCAGTGGACTCGGGGGGCCCGGAACCTCGACCATTTACGAGCAGTACTTC,CASSGLGGPGTSTIYEQYF
TRBJ2-2,TRBV6-6,NA,NA,TGTGCCAGCAATTTTCAGGGAGACACCGGGGAGCTGTTTTTT,CASNFQGDTGELFF
TRBJ1-6,TRBV5-4,once,NA,TGTGCCAGCAGCTTGGGGCAGGCCAACTATAATTCACCCCTCCACTTT,CASSLGQANYNSPLHF
TRBJ2-3,TRBV4-3,NA,TRBD2,TGCGCCAGCAGTCCGAGGGGCGGGGGGTTTAGCACAGATACGCAGTATTTT,CASSPRGGGFSTDTQYF
TRBJ1-1,TRBV7-8,NA,NA,TGTGCCAGCAGCATATGGGGAGGGGACACTGAAGCTTTCTTT,CASSIWGGDTEAFF
TRBJ1-5,TRBV7-9,NA,TRBD1,TGTGCCAGCAGCTTAGGGACAGGGCCCTATCAGCCCCAGCATTTT,CASSLGTGPYQPQHF
TRBJ2-2,TRBV9,NA,NA,TGTGCCAGCAGCCCGGGAGACAGGGCCACCGGGGAGCTGTTTTTT,CASSPGDRATGELFF
TRBJ2-5,TRBV5-6,NA,TRBD2,TGTGCCAGCAGCCAGGGACTAGCGGGGCAAGAGGCCCAGTACTTC,CASSQGLAGQEAQYF
TRBJ2-2,TRBV2,NA,TRBD2,TGTGCCAGCAGAATGGGACTAGCGGGGGGCACGAACACCGGGGAGCTGTTTTTT,CASRMGLAGGTNTGELFF
TRBJ1-5,TRBV7-2,NA,TRBD1,TGTGCCAGCAGCCCGCGGGCAGGGGGCTTAGAGCCCCAGCATTTT,CASSPRAGGLEPQHF
TRBJ2-2,TRBV9,NA,NA,TGTGCCAGCAGCGTAGGACGGCTAAACACCGGGGAGCTGTTTTTT,CASSVGRLNTGELFF
TRBJ1-5,TRBV6-1,NA,NA,TGTGCCAGCAGGGACGTTAGCAATCAGCCCCAGCATTTT,CASRDVSNQPQHF
TRBJ2-1,TRBV11-2,NA,TRBD1,TGTGCCAGCAGCCCCTCAGGGACAGGGGGCTACAATGAGCAGTTCTTC,CASSPSGTGGYNEQFF
TRBJ2-3,TRBV6-5,NA,NA,TGTGCCAGCAGTTACTATCAGAGGGCAGATACGCAGTATTTT,CASSYYQRADTQYF
TRBJ1-4,TRBV7-2,once,NA,TGTGCCAGCAGCTTAGGGGAACGTGAAAAACTGTTTTTT,CASSLGEREKLFF
TRBJ1-1,TRBV18,NA,NA,TGTGCCAGCTCAACACGGGAAGGGCGGAACACTGAAGCTTTCTTT,CASSTREGRNTEAFF
TRBJ1-3,TRBV7-2,NA,NA,TGTGCCAGCAGCTCTGGTGGGATGGGCTCTGGAAACACCATATATTTT,CASSSGGMGSGNTIYF
TRBJ2-3,TRBV6-5,once,TRBD2,TGTGCCAGCAGCCACGGGCGGGGGAGCACAGATACGCAGTATTTT,CASSHGRGSTDTQYF
TRBJ2-5,TRBV12-5,NA,TRBD2,TGTGCTAGTGGTGCGGGGGGGGATTTAATGGAGACCCAGTACTTC,CASGAGGDLMETQYF
TRBJ1-1,TRBV7-3,once,NA,TGTGCCAGCAGCTTAAGAGGGGTGGGCACTGAAGCTTTCTTT,CASSLRGVGTEAFF
TRBJ2-7,TRBV29-1,few,TRBD1,TGCAGCGTTGAAGGGGGGACAGGGGGATCCTACGAGCAGTACTTC,CSVEGGTGGSYEQYF